This record covers a single T cell receptor (beta chain). The target antigen is unknown. Random hexamers served to reverse transcribe roughly 0.45 to 1 ug RNA. Each CDR3 protein is one row after TCRdb ran MiXCR on the immunoSEQ multiplex PCR reads. The table includes hundreds of thousands of distinct CDR3 sequences, around 93% detected once. The source of the sample is a study of CD8 T cells in Susac syndrome. Sequencing of TCR beta was performed on blood CD8+ T cells and on blood CD4+ T cells. While CD8+ and CD4+ T cells were isolated negatively, TEMRA cells were enriched by FACS. Trimming removed 2 bases at V and 5 bases at J, with 8 bases between. The CDR3 contains 13 residues. The germline gives CDR1 SGHRS, CDR2 YFSETQ. Findings and caveats of the study: A relatively small number of individuals underwent TCR sequencing and HLA analysis.

Sequences were obtained from CD4+ T cells from PBMCs. V gene TRBV5-1 combines with J gene TRBJ2-4, with D possibly being TRBD1 (6 bases). The origin of this receptor is a human donor with Susac syndrome. The CDR3 loop reads CASSFEGENIQYF. The DNA of the CDR3 is TGCGCCAGCAGCTTTGAGGGGGAAAACATTCAGTACTTC.